A selection of T cell receptor beta chains follows, all from one sample in a study of T cells expressing NK-cell markers. Each CDR3 protein gets one entry in TCRdb, which reprocessed the 5' RACE reads and gives no DNA. This sample contains just under 150,000 distinct CDR3 sequences. Material for sequencing was blood T cells: a sorted CD56 or NKG2C T cell subset, CD4+ or CD8+ T cells, or bulk PBMC T cells (not recorded which). The receptors come from a young man in good health. CDR3s include the opening cysteine and the closing phenylalanine or tryptophan. The order of the fields is V gene, J gene, CDR3 protein.

TRBV10-2	TRBJ1-1	CASSPGLVDTEAFF
TRBV15	TRBJ2-3	CATSREGRAGDTQYF
TRBV19	TRBJ2-6	CASSQIDVPSGANVLTF
TRBV6-5	TRBJ1-1	CASSYSQGLSEAFF
TRBV5-1	TRBJ2-2	CASTPGSGELFF
TRBV27	TRBJ2-7	CASRDLGTIYEQYF
TRBV30	TRBJ2-1	CAWNFGIDEQFF
TRBV27	TRBJ1-2	CASSTLGANYGYTF
TRBV4-1	TRBJ2-3	CASSPGTSSSTDTQYF
TRBV28	TRBJ2-1	CASSTLGLAGISYNEQFF
TRBV7-8	TRBJ2-7	CASSSRENPYEQYF
TRBV7-9	TRBJ2-1	CASSLEGSAVNEQFF
TRBV30	TRBJ2-1	CASDRSGQGPPSGQFF
TRBV12-3/TRBV12-4	TRBJ1-1	CASSLVFDYGTEAFF
TRBV2	TRBJ1-1	CASMGWAEAFF
TRBV6-2/TRBV6-3	TRBJ2-7	CASSLLGQGVDEQYF
TRBV15	TRBJ1-1	CATSRDSRGEAFF
TRBV27	TRBJ1-4	CASSFLGEKLFF
TRBV7-9	TRBJ2-5	CASSPNTAQETQYF
TRBV7-6	TRBJ1-1	CASSFEDGTEAFF
TRBV7-9	TRBJ1-2	CASSLISNRDLYGYTF
TRBV12-3/TRBV12-4	TRBJ2-1	CASSFEASGGGNEQFF
TRBV7-2	TRBJ2-2	CASSPTSGSLTGELFF
TRBV5-1	TRBJ1-1	CASSLADRGIDTEAFF
TRBV6-5	TRBJ2-3	CASSYSSSGSTQYF
TRBV28	TRBJ1-1	CASSRSYTEAFF
TRBV28	TRBJ2-3	CASSTQGFSTDTQYF
TRBV6-5	TRBJ1-2	CASSYGPNYGYTF
TRBV12-3/TRBV12-4	TRBJ2-1	CASRPEISGNGNEQFF
TRBV14	TRBJ2-2	CASADRDGPNTGELFF
TRBV7-7	TRBJ2-2	CASSLLVEGDTGELFF
TRBV12-3/TRBV12-4	TRBJ2-1	CASSPTGVTYNEQFF
TRBV3-1	TRBJ2-1	CASSQASTSGDEQFF
TRBV15	TRBJ2-3	CATSIRQASTDTQYF
TRBV15	TRBJ2-1	CATSARGQSNEQFF
TRBV7-9	TRBJ2-7	CASSLANSYEQYF